These 12 T cell receptor beta chains were sequenced from one sample in a study of cytomegalovirus exposure and HLA in healthy donors. 13 Jbeta primers and 60 Vbeta primers were used for the PCR. TCRdb keeps only in-frame clones here, not all; method: immunoSEQ multiplex PCR. The top ten clones hold around 9.9% of a sample with more than 95,000 clones, approximately 80% of them seen once. Material: PBMCs. The origin of the receptors is a man aged 30 to 45 in good health and CMV-seropositive.

The rearrangement uses TRBV29-1 and TRBJ1-2, with 8 bases identical to TRBD1. The CDR3 covers 15 residues. Germline assignment: CDR1 SQVTM and CDR2 ANQGSEA. The trim removed 4 bases at V and 7 bases at J, leaving 14 bases unmatched. The CDR3 DNA reads TGCAGCGTTGGGCTTATAGGACAGGGTCACAGTGGCTACACCTTC. Its protein is CSVGLIGQGHSGYTF.

The rearrangement links TRBV2 to TRBJ2-5; the D gene is possibly TRBD2 (6 bases). From germline, CDR1 is SNHLY and CDR2 FYNNEI. This CDR3 is built from 14 residues. V lost 6 bases, J lost 4 bases, and 15 bases lay in between. The CDR3 DNA is TGTGCCAGCAGGCCGGGACTGTCCCCAGAGACCCAGTACTTC. Protein sequence: CASRPGLSPETQYF.

The rearrangement uses TRBV19 and TRBJ2-1, with D perhaps matching TRBD2 (5 bases). Trimming removed 1 base from V and 3 bases from J, with 13 bases in between. The CDR3 is 16 residues long. Germline CDR1 is LNHDA and CDR2 is SQIVND (reference sequence). The CDR3 nucleotides are TGTGCCAGTAGTATAGCACAGACTAAAATCTACAATGAGCAGTTCTTC. Protein: CASSIAQTKIYNEQFF.

V usage is TRBV7-2 and J usage is TRBJ2-7; D gene unclear. The length of the CDR3 is 15 residues. V shed 2 bases and J shed 0 bases, with 11 bases lying between them. Germline values: CDR1 SGHTA, CDR2 FQGNSA. This CDR3 reads CASSLQTVRSYEQYF. The CDR3 DNA sequence: TGTGCCAGCAGCTTACAAACAGTCCGCTCCTACGAGCAGTACTTC. Combining the CDR3 with reference TRBV7-2 and TRBJ2-7 gives the whole variable domain GAGVSQSPSNKVTEKGKDVELRCDPISGHTALYWYRQSLGQGLEFLIYFQGNSAPDKSGLPSDRFSAERTGGSVSTLTIQRTQQEDSAVYLCASSLQTVRSYEQYFGPGTRLTVT.

The rearrangement uses TRBV27 and TRBJ1-5; maybe TRBD1 (5 bases). This CDR3 spans 14 amino acids. V was trimmed by 3 bases and J by 5 bases, leaving 11 bases between them. Germline CDR1 MNHEY, CDR2 SMNVEV (reference sequence). The CDR3 coding sequence is TGTGCCAGCAGTTTCCAGGGATCTTATCAGCCCCAGCATTTT. Translation: CASSFQGSYQPQHF.

The J gene is TRBJ2-1, the V gene TRBV4-1; TRBD2 aligns across 12 bases. This CDR3 comprises 16 residues. J lost 12 bases, V lost 4 bases, and 13 bases had no gene match. Germline CDR1 reads MGHRA; CDR2 reads YSYEKL. CDR3 bases: TGCGCCAGCAGCCCCGGAGTGCCTAGCGGGAGGGTAGTGCAGTTCTTC. Its protein is CASSPGVPSGRVVQFF.

V usage is TRBV4-2 and J usage is TRBJ1-4; D is perhaps TRBD1 (5 bases). V was pared by 0 bases and J by 5 bases, with 13 bases between. Per germline, CDR1 LGHNA and CDR2 YNFKEQ. This CDR3 contains 16 residues. CDR3 in amino acids: CASSQDRGTANEKLFF. The CDR3 nucleotides read TGTGCCAGCAGCCAAGATCGGGGGACCGCAAATGAAAAACTGTTTTTT.

This chain joins TRBV27 and TRBJ1-6, with a possible D match to TRBD1 (6 bases). This CDR3 is built from 16 residues. The V end was cut by 0 bases, the J end by 10 bases, with 16 bases between. In germline, CDR1 is MNHEY, CDR2 SMNVEV (reference sequence). The CDR3 region is CASSLSSGGLISPLHF. In DNA, the CDR3 is TGTGCCAGCAGTTTATCTTCGGGGGGGCTGATATCACCCCTCCACTTT.

The chain joins TRBV4-1 to TRBJ2-7; 10 bases are a match to TRBD2. The V and J ends lost 0 bases and 3 bases, in that order; junction bases with no gene match: 8. Looked up from germline, CDR1 is MGHRA and CDR2 is YSYEKL. The CDR3 runs to 17 residues. CDR3 DNA sequence: TGCGCCAGCAGCCAAGATGGGTCTAGCGGGAGCCTCTACGAGCAGTACTTC. It translates to CASSQDGSSGSLYEQYF.

The V and J genes are TRBV7-6 and TRBJ1-3; TRBD1 matches 8 bases. Losses at the gene ends were 1 base for V and 0 bases for J; bases not matched to a gene: 2. In germline, CDR1 is SGHVS, CDR2 FNYEAQ. The CDR3 consists of 16 residues. The CDR3 nucleotides are TGTGCCAGCAGCTTAGGGACAGGGCTCTCTGGAAACACCATATATTTT. This sequence encodes CASSLGTGLSGNTIYF.

V gene TRBV15 combines with J gene TRBJ1-2; 7 bases fit TRBD1. The germline V gene encodes CDR1 LNHNV and CDR2 YYDKDF (reference sequence). Unmatched junction bases numbered 12, after V lost 1 base and J lost 7 bases. The CDR3 contains 16 residues. The CDR3 bases are TGTGCCACCAGCAGAGTTAGGGACAGCGCTTTTCTTGGCTACACCTTC. Translating it yields CATSRVRDSAFLGYTF.

The chain joins TRBV5-1 to TRBJ2-1, with 7 bases lining up with TRBD2. Germline lookup yields CDR1 SGHRS and CDR2 YFSETQ. The V and J ends lost 1 base and 7 bases, in that order; junction bases with no gene match: 14. CDR3 length equals 17 residues. The CDR3 region has the DNA TGCGCCAGCAGCTTGCTTGCGGACCCGGGGGGTAAAAATGAGCAGTTCTTC. Protein sequence: CASSLLADPGGKNEQFF.